These 9 T cell receptor beta chains were all obtained from the same sample, sequenced in a study of shared clonotypes between healthy human individuals. As defined, naive CD8 cells were CD45RO-negative and positively selected for CCR7, with terminally differentiated effector memory CD45RA+ cells excluded. Libraries were prepared by immunoSEQ multiplex PCR; TCRdb keeps only in-frame clonotypes and omits some of them. The sample has about 2.2 million clones; about 92% are singletons. The source material was naive CD8+ T cells from PBMCs. The receptor source for this set is a young man in good health. Some clones in this sample may be carry-over from other donors' samples.

The DNA for the CDR3 is TGTGCCAGCAGTTACCGGGCCCCTACTGGGGCCAACGTCCTGACTTTC. Translating gives CASSYRAPTGANVLTF. This chain connects TRBV27 to TRBJ2-6; the D is unclear. In germline, CDR1 is MNHEY, CDR2 SMNVEV (reference sequence). V was shortened by 4 bases and J by 2 bases, with 12 bases between the two germline ends. This CDR3 is 16 amino acids long.

This chain joins TRBV9 and TRBJ2-1; D is unclear. The CDR3 spans 15 residues. Trimming stripped 3 bases from V and 0 bases from J, with 10 bases between. The germline CDR1 and CDR2 sequences are SGDLS and YYNGEE. The CDR3 DNA follows: TGTGCCAGCAGCGAGGCCCGGAGCTCCTACAATGAGCAGTTCTTC. Translating gives CASSEARSSYNEQFF.

The chain couples TRBV4-3 to TRBJ2-1; 7 nucleotides agree with TRBD1. The V gene's germline CDR1 is LGHNA and CDR2 YSLEER. The V and J ends lost 5 bases and 3 bases, in that order; junction bases with no gene match: 7. The CDR3 runs to 15 residues. In DNA, the CDR3 is TGCGCCAGCAGCGATACAGGGGTTAACTACAATGAGCAGTTCTTC. It specifies CASSDTGVNYNEQFF.

Comments on this clone: This same CDR3 is encoded by further DNA sequences in the sample. The DNA for the CDR3 is TGTGCCACCAGTAGGGACAGGGGGCGGCAAGAGACCCAGTACTTC. This gives the protein CATSRDRGRQETQYF. The chain employs TRBV15 and TRBJ2-5; 12 nucleotides line up with TRBD1. Trimming at V came to 6 bases and at J to 2 bases, leaving 4 bases not matched to a gene. The germline V gene has CDR1 LNHNV and CDR2 YYDKDF (reference sequence). This CDR3 spans 15 amino acids.

The CDR3 coding sequence is TGTGCCAGCAGCCAAGATTGGGGGGATAAAGATACGCAGTATTTT. It translates to CASSQDWGDKDTQYF. The chain uses TRBV4-2 and TRBJ2-3; TRBD2 might be the D (6 bases). Germline V gene sequence: CDR1 LGHNA, CDR2 YNFKEQ. Trimming stripped 0 bases from V and 5 bases from J, with 12 bases between. The CDR3 runs 15 residues.

The rearrangement links TRBV12-5 to TRBJ2-1; D uncertain. CDR1 is LGHNT and CDR2 is FRNRAP in the germline V gene. This CDR3 region has 15 residues. V shed 1 base and J shed 2 bases, with 9 bases lying between them. Here the CDR3 reads CASGLDRVAYNEQFF. The CDR3 nucleotides are TGTGCTAGTGGTTTGGACCGGGTAGCCTACAATGAGCAGTTCTTC.

As regards this clone: The sample holds other DNA sequences that translate to the same CDR3. The chain is built from TRBV9 and TRBJ2-7; TRBD1 or TRBD2 may be the D gene (5 bases each). CDR3 size: 14 residues. CDR1 is SGDLS and CDR2 is YYNGEE in the germline V gene. V lost 0 bases, J lost 2 bases, and 9 bases lay in between. The CDR3 sequence is CASSVGGSPYEQYF. The CDR3 DNA sequence: TGTGCCAGCAGCGTAGGGGGGAGCCCCTACGAGCAGTACTTC. The full variable domain, its missing parts supplied by reference TRBV9 and TRBJ2-7, is DSGVTQTPKHLITATGQRVTLRCSPRSGDLSVYWYQQSLDQGLQFLIQYYNGEERAKGNILERFSAQQFPDLHSELNLSSLELGDSALYFCASSVGGSPYEQYFGPGTRLTVT.

The V and J genes are TRBV11-3 and TRBJ1-1; 7 positions match TRBD1. Per the germline V gene, CDR1 is SGHNT and CDR2 is YENEEA. The V segment lost 5 bases and the J segment 1 base; nucleotides outside the gene matches: 4. The CDR3 covers 14 residues. CDR3 coding DNA: TGTGCCAGCAGCCTTAGGGGGCCGAACACTGAAGCTTTCTTT. Its protein product is CASSLRGPNTEAFF. Using reference TRBV11-3 and TRBJ1-1 for the parts outside the CDR3, the full variable domain is EAGVVQSPRYKIIEKKQPVAFWCNPISGHNTLYWYLQNLGQGPELLIRYENEEAVDDSQLPKDRFSAERLKGVDSTLKIQPAELGDSAVYLCASSLRGPNTEAFFGQGTRLTVV.

V gene TRBV7-9 combines with J gene TRBJ1-3; 9 bases are a match to TRBD1. The CDR3 has 16 residues. CDR1 is SEHNR and CDR2 is FQNEAQ in the germline V gene (reference sequence). V shed 5 bases, J shed 6 bases, and the junction held 11 bases outside the gene matches. As DNA, the CDR3 is TGTGCCAGCAGCCGATCCGACAGGGGGAATACAAACACCATATATTTT. It yields the protein CASSRSDRGNTNTIYF.